Detailed here is one TCR beta chain. This clonotype was detected only a few times. What this receptor recognizes is not known. No qualities accompany the bases; no much larger clone lies one base away. V ends up 5 bases short and J 3 bases short, with an unmatched junction base count of 15. CDR3 length: 17 amino acids, cysteine to phenylalanine. Only the CDR3 region is kept as DNA, spanning 51 bases read in frame from base 1. In the germline V gene (reference sequence), CDR1 corresponds to SEHNR and CDR2 to FQNEAQ. Ficoll-Paque density gradient centrifugation was used to isolate PBMCs. Sequencer: Illumina NovaSeq 6000. TCRalpha and TCRbeta cDNA libraries were constructed by 5'RACE with constant-segment primers, with sample barcodes and unique molecular identifiers being introduced. RNA was extracted from every sample with Trizol reagent. The libraries were amplified in two PCR steps, and the second step added a second sample barcode and Illumina TruSeq adapters. The libraries were sequenced on an Illumina NovaSeq using 2 x 150 bp paired-end reads. Regarding the original processing steps: Reads were demultiplexed and collapsed into UMI-guided consensus sequences with migec v1.2.7. Using mixcr v2.1.11, UMI consensuses were aligned to TRA and TRB V and J templates and then assembled into clonotypes. A clonotype was counted as expanded or contracted only when both edgeR and NoisET called the clonotype significant, with the noise models trained on biological replicates. For edgeR calls, the cutoffs were a false discovery rate-adjusted p below 0.01 and a log2 fold-change threshold of 1. PCA with hierarchical clustering of max-normalized trajectories of the 1000 most abundant clonotypes was used as exploratory dynamics analysis. The CD4 or CD8 phenotype of responding clones was assigned using the separately sequenced CD4+ and CD8+ repertoires. In TCRdb, the public reads were trimmed at Q25 with fastp and aligned with MiXCR, with productive beta chains retained. Every CDR3 protein is listed once, alongside the most common genes and DNA of its rows. The V and J calls and clone size are TCRdb's, not the authors'. The sample contains about 400,000 distinct CDR3 sequences, about a sixth of them found a single time. The top ten hold about 22% of the sample.

The data originate from a study of T-cell memory formation after mild COVID-19 (dated by TCRdb to the early 2020s). Notes on the research overall: Most TCR sequence clusters were specific to one of the two donors. Longitudinal TCRalpha and TCRbeta repertoire sequencing tracked T-cell clones expanding and contracting after mild COVID-19 in two donors. The cohort was made up of two young adult volunteers, one female and one male, who were previously healthy. Results and caveats for the whole study, not just this receptor: SARS-CoV-2 specificity was not confirmed for the second-wave clones peaking on day 37. Clones contracting from day 15 to 85 had balanced CD4/CD8 phenotypes, while a second wave expanding from day 15 to 37 was biased towards CD4+. Contracting CD4+ clones turned up mainly in the CM and EM memory subsets, whereas EMRA was where CD8+ clones were enriched. The study covered only a couple of mild cases, and larger cohorts including severe cases with pre-infection samples were considered necessary. Some responding clones were detected in pre-infection memory, suggesting pre-existing cross-reactive memory T cells joined the SARS-CoV-2 response.

The sequenced sample consisted of PBMCs or a T cell subset sorted from them (not recorded which). This clonotype was obtained from a man aged 18 to 29 who had mild COVID-19 (a few samples of this study predate the infection). The sample titles of this study are shuffled in the database, so cell type and time point are left out; the donor was told from shared clones. The rearrangement combines TRBV7-9 with TRBJ2-5; 7 middle bases align to TRBD1. CDR3 reads: CASSTPPGQTLKETQYF. The sequenced DNA: TGTGCCAGCAGCACGCCCCCGGGACAGACTTTAAAAGAGACCCAGTACTTC.